This is a list of T cell receptor beta chains from one sample in a study of blood T cell repertoires in COVID-19. This table comes from immunoSEQ multiplex PCR, and its TCRdb copy is limited to in-frame clones, with some not included. The data contain 500,000 or so clones, approximately 86% of them singletons. The material sequenced was PBMCs or T cells enriched from blood (not recorded which). These receptors all stem from a woman in her late teens or twenties who had recovered from COVID-19. Each CDR3 is given with its conserved first and last residue. The D gene is left open where the match is weak. Clone sizes are given selectively: once, few, many, or a class where the clone is expanded.

j_call	clone_size	d_call	v_call	cdr3_aa
TRBJ1-1	-	TRBD1	TRBV5-1	CASSIGQGNTEAFF
TRBJ1-1	-	-	TRBV11-3	CASSLGRGNTEAFF
TRBJ1-2	-	-	TRBV2	CASSTSELGGGYTF
TRBJ2-1	-	TRBD2	TRBV9	CASSPAGGDYNEQFF
TRBJ1-1	-	-	TRBV4-2	CASSQDWTESMNTEAFF
TRBJ2-7	-	-	TRBV21-1	CASLAGTATYEQYF
TRBJ2-5	-	TRBD2	TRBV10-2	CASSLLAGAGETQYF
TRBJ1-1	few	-	TRBV7-2	CASIPFRVGGNTEAFF
TRBJ1-5	-	TRBD1	TRBV2	CASSRRQGDQPQHF
TRBJ2-5	-	-	TRBV5-1	CASSLTGDPQETQYF
TRBJ2-7	-	TRBD2	TRBV28	CASSTPSSGGAYEQYF
TRBJ2-2	-	TRBD2	TRBV9	CASSGPSGANANTGELFF
TRBJ1-5	once	-	TRBV28	CASSLQKQPQHF
TRBJ2-3	-	TRBD1	TRBV6-6	CASSYPTRGDTQYF
TRBJ1-2	-	TRBD1	TRBV19	CASSDRGTPGSYGYTF
TRBJ1-2	-	-	TRBV27	CASSPLGLYGYTF
TRBJ2-5	-	TRBD1	TRBV28	CASIGDRFIETQYF